This T cell receptor (beta chain) was recorded in a study of CD8+CD57+ T cells in acquired aplastic anemia. General study findings and limits: Patients did not significantly differ from controls in CD8+ Simpson's diversity.

Remarks on this clonotype: The antigen is unknown.

Germline V lookup: CDR1 SGHAT, CDR2 FQDESV (reference sequence). This CDR3 is built from 14 residues. Trimming cost V 6 bases and J 2 bases, with 11 bases left between them. CDR3 and TCR beta VDJ profiling relied on a genomic DNA template. TCRdb fed the reads into MiXCR, producing one record per CDR3 protein. The data hold 150,000 to 200,000 distinct CDR3 sequences, with roughly 47% observed a single time. The genes are TRBV11-1 and TRBJ2-1; D may match TRBD1 or TRBD2 (5 bases each). Source material: sorted CD4+, CD8+, or CD8+CD57+ T cells (not recorded which) from PBMCs. This TCR was sampled from a human donor in good health. Written as DNA, the CDR3 is TGTGCCAGCAGGGGGGTAGCGACCTACAATGAGCAGTTCTTC. Its translation: CASRGVATYNEQFF.